This TCR beta chain was captured in a study of OX40 agonist ivuxolimab in advanced cancers. Study-wide context: The study treated patients with ivuxolimab, an agonistic anti-OX40 (CD134) antibody. General observations from the study: The study found that CD8+ T cells averaged more expanded clones than CD4+.

Profiled with immunoSEQ multiplex PCR; TCRdb holds only in-frame clones, not every one. This table holds around 78,000 clones, roughly nine tenths found once. Regarding this clone: Its matching antigen is unknown.

V shed 3 bases, J shed 0 bases, and the junction held 13 bases outside the gene matches. CDR1 is SGHNT, CDR2 YENEEA, per germline. The CDR3 spans 19 residues. Sequenced material: CD4+ or CD8+ T cells sorted from blood, taken in a trial of the OX40 agonist ivuxolimab. This rearrangement joins TRBV11-3 to TRBJ2-2, with TRBD2 identical over 7 bases. The receptor comes from an adult with an advanced solid tumor such as melanoma, head and neck, liver or kidney cancer. This CDR3 reads CASSFRAPRGGTNTGELFF. The CDR3 nucleotides are TGTGCCAGCAGCTTTCGGGCCCCCCGCGGGGGTACGAACACCGGGGAGCTGTTTTTT.